This T cell receptor (beta chain) was captured in a study of shared clonotypes between healthy human individuals. Sorted subsets were amplified in replicate PCRs using around 220 ng DNA, around 30,000 T cell genomes. TCRdb's table, derived via immunoSEQ multiplex PCR, lists solely in-frame clones and lacks some. The sample yields some 200,000 clones, 85% to 95% seen once. The V and J ends lost 4 bases and 8 bases, in that order; junction bases with no gene match: 6. Per the germline V gene, CDR1 is ENHRY and CDR2 is SYGVKD. This CDR3 has 15 amino acids. J is TRBJ1-6 and V is TRBV10-3, with 9 bases identical to TRBD1. The TCR originated in a woman aged 25 to 39 in good health. Specimen: naive CD4+ T cells sorted from blood. Subset indicated: CD45RA+ positively selected. As DNA, the CDR3 is TGTGCCATCAGTGCATACCGGGACAGGGATTCACCCCTCCACTTT. The encoded protein is CAISAYRDRDSPLHF.